Listed below are T cell receptor beta chains from one sample, sequenced in a study of early T cells in non-severe SARS-CoV-2 infection. Each CDR3 protein is one row after TCRdb ran MiXCR on the 5' RACE reads. Seen here are nearly 60,000 distinct CDR3 sequences, more than 9.5% observed once, and the top ten hold 7.5% to 10%. What was sequenced was whole blood. All receptors derive from an adult who was a healthcare worker with PCR-confirmed SARS-CoV-2 infection or an uninfected control (not recorded which). Both conserved end residues are part of each CDR3. The order of the fields is clone size, J gene, D gene, V gene, CDR3 length, CDR3 protein, CDR3 DNA. A D gene is named only where the DNA matches it firmly. Size is stated for part of the rows, as once, few or many counts, or as a class when the clone is expanded.

>.|TRBJ2-2|TRBD2|TRBV11-3|18
CASSPQGLAGGPTGERFF
TGTGCCAGCAGCCCGCAGGGACTAGCGGGGGGACCAACCGGGGAGCGGTTTTTT
>many|TRBJ2-7|.|TRBV12-3/TRBV12-4|15
CASRPEGGSSYEQYF
TGTGCCAGCAGGCCAGAGGGGGGTAGCTCCTACGAGCAGTACTTC
>many|TRBJ2-7|TRBD1|TRBV6-6|13
CASRQGFSYEQYF
TGTGCCAGCCGACAGGGATTCTCCTACGAGCAGTACTTC
>.|TRBJ1-1|.|TRBV3-1|14
CASSQLRGGTEAFF
TGTGCCAGCAGCCAACTAAGGGGGGGCACTGAAGCTTTCTTT
>few|TRBJ1-2|.|TRBV15|14
CATSRANGEDGYTF
TGTGCCACCAGCAGAGCTAACGGGGAGGATGGCTACACCTTC
>many|TRBJ2-1|TRBD2|TRBV5-4|15
CASSWSGRSGNEQFF
TGTGCCAGCAGCTGGAGCGGGAGGAGCGGGAATGAGCAGTTCTTC
>few|TRBJ2-5|.|TRBV29-1|12
CSTDYLLETQYF
TGCAGCACTGACTACCTCCTGGAGACCCAGTACTTC
>.|TRBJ2-7|.|TRBV6-2/TRBV6-3|12
CASSQDPYEQYF
TGTGCCAGCAGTCAAGACCCCTACGAGCAGTACTTC
>few|TRBJ1-2|.|TRBV3-1|12
CASSRDYYGYTF
TGTGCCAGCAGCCGAGACTATTATGGCTACACCTTC
>.|TRBJ1-1|.|TRBV6-2/TRBV6-3|15
CASSYSSGGSSAAFF
TGTGCCAGCAGTTACTCGTCCGGGGGCAGTTCTGCAGCTTTCTTT
>.|TRBJ1-6|.|TRBV13|16
CASSPTTGPYNSPLHF
TGTGCCAGCAGCCCTACGACAGGCCCCTATAATTCACCCCTCCACTTT
>.|TRBJ2-7|.|TRBV20-1|14
CSTIRDPVSYEQYF
TGCAGCACCATCCGGGACCCCGTCTCCTACGAGCAGTACTTC